Listed below are T cell receptor beta chains from one sample, sequenced in a study of T cell responses to AZD1222 COVID-19 vaccine. Clones were sequenced by immunoSEQ multiplex PCR, and TCRdb holds only the in-frame ones, with some missing. The data show some 200,000 clones, roughly 88% seen once. Here the sequenced sample was peripheral blood, taken on day 0 of AZD1222 vaccination. These receptors all come from an adult in good health. Each CDR3 is given with its conserved first and last residue. A D gene is named only where the DNA matches it firmly. Rows give clone size only sometimes, using once, few, many, or a class for an expanded clone.

J: TRBJ1-2
D: -
V: TRBV5-4
size: -
CDR3: CASSLVRGGGYTF
DNA: TGTGCCAGCAGCTTGGTTCGGGGAGGTGGCTACACCTTC

J: TRBJ1-1
D: -
V: TRBV10-3
size: -
CDR3: CAISGFRGEAFF
DNA: TGTGCCATCAGTGGGTTCCGGGGTGAAGCTTTCTTT

J: TRBJ1-1
D: -
V: TRBV2
size: -
CDR3: CATGGLNTEAFF
DNA: TGTGCCACCGGTGGGCTCAACACTGAAGCTTTCTTT

J: TRBJ1-5
D: -
V: TRBV5-5
size: -
CDR3: CASSPGMSGNQPQHF
DNA: TGTGCCAGCAGCCCGGGGATGAGTGGCAATCAGCCCCAGCATTTT

J: TRBJ2-7
D: TRBD2
V: TRBV19
size: -
CDR3: CASTGTSGGFSYEQYF
DNA: TGTGCCAGTACCGGGACTAGCGGGGGGTTTTCCTACGAGCAGTACTTC

J: TRBJ2-7
D: TRBD1
V: TRBV5-1
size: -
CDR3: CASSLDGTGYYEQYF
DNA: TGCGCCAGCAGCTTGGACGGGACAGGATACTACGAGCAGTACTTC

J: TRBJ2-5
D: -
V: TRBV13
size: once
CDR3: CASSLDNRREETQYF
DNA: TGTGCCAGCAGCTTAGATAACCGAAGGGAGGAGACCCAGTACTTC

J: TRBJ1-2
D: TRBD1
V: TRBV2
size: -
CDR3: CASVTGGPGYTF
DNA: TGTGCCAGCGTGACAGGGGGCCCGGGCTACACCTTC

J: TRBJ2-1
D: -
V: TRBV18
size: -
CDR3: CASSPFLADGGFGGQFF
DNA: TGTGCCAGCTCACCCTTTTTAGCGGACGGAGGCTTTGGTGGGCAGTTCTTC

J: TRBJ1-4
D: TRBD1
V: TRBV5-1
size: -
CDR3: CASSYGTGGEKLFF
DNA: TGCGCCAGCAGCTACGGGACAGGGGGTGAAAAACTGTTTTTT

J: TRBJ2-5
D: -
V: TRBV28
size: -
CDR3: CASSPRTVKETQYF
DNA: TGTGCCAGCAGTCCCAGGACGGTGAAGGAGACCCAGTACTTC

J: TRBJ1-5
D: TRBD1
V: TRBV5-1
size: -
CDR3: CASSRTGNQPQHF
DNA: TGCGCCAGCAGCCGGACAGGAAATCAGCCCCAGCATTTT

J: TRBJ1-1
D: -
V: TRBV5-1
size: -
CDR3: CASSLSGGTEAFF
DNA: TGCGCCAGCAGCTTATCGGGAGGCACTGAAGCTTTCTTT

J: TRBJ2-1
D: -
V: TRBV7-9
size: -
CDR3: CASSLGGASYNEQFF
DNA: TGTGCCAGCAGCTTAGGGGGGGCCTCCTACAATGAGCAGTTCTTC

J: TRBJ1-6
D: -
V: TRBV29-1
size: -
CDR3: CSVGESGSPLHF
DNA: TGCAGCGTTGGGGAGAGTGGGTCACCCCTCCACTTT

J: TRBJ2-1
D: TRBD2
V: TRBV7-9
size: -
CDR3: CASSLSGAFLDEQFF
DNA: TGTGCCAGCAGCTTAAGCGGGGCCTTTTTGGATGAGCAGTTCTTC

J: TRBJ2-3
D: TRBD2
V: TRBV7-9
size: -
CDR3: CASRGLAEPISTDTQYF
DNA: TGTGCCAGCAGAGGACTAGCGGAGCCCATTAGCACAGATACGCAGTATTTT

J: TRBJ1-1
D: TRBD1
V: TRBV6-5
size: -
CDR3: CASSYQTGQGNTEAFF
DNA: TGTGCCAGCAGTTATCAAACCGGACAGGGGAACACTGAAGCTTTCTTT

J: TRBJ2-1
D: -
V: TRBV9
size: -
CDR3: CASSVGAYNEQFF
DNA: TGTGCCAGCAGCGTAGGGGCCTACAATGAGCAGTTCTTC

J: TRBJ2-3
D: -
V: TRBV5-1
size: -
CDR3: CASSLQPGASTDTQYF
DNA: TGCGCCAGCAGCTTGCAGCCGGGGGCAAGCACAGATACGCAGTATTTT

J: TRBJ2-5
D: TRBD1
V: TRBV6-5
size: -
CDR3: CASRHRGVGETQYF
DNA: TGTGCCAGCAGGCACAGGGGCGTGGGAGAGACCCAGTACTTC

J: TRBJ2-1
D: -
V: TRBV19
size: -
CDR3: CASSISSANSYNEQFF
DNA: TGTGCCAGTAGTATTTCTTCTGCGAACTCCTACAATGAGCAGTTCTTC

J: TRBJ2-3
D: -
V: TRBV28
size: -
CDR3: CASSSPPPTVPTDTQYF
DNA: TGTGCCAGCAGTTCCCCCCCGCCGACAGTCCCCACAGATACGCAGTATTTT

J: TRBJ2-1
D: -
V: TRBV5-6
size: -
CDR3: CASSPRLVRSGNEQFF
DNA: TGTGCCAGCAGCCCCCGTCTTGTGCGCTCGGGTAATGAGCAGTTCTTC

J: TRBJ2-5
D: TRBD1
V: TRBV5-1
size: -
CDR3: CASSLRGLQETQYF
DNA: TGCGCCAGCAGCTTGAGGGGGCTCCAAGAGACCCAGTACTTC

J: TRBJ2-3
D: -
V: TRBV5-1
size: -
CDR3: CASRTGSTDTQYF
DNA: TGCGCCAGCAGGACGGGTAGCACAGATACGCAGTATTTT

J: TRBJ2-3
D: -
V: TRBV27
size: -
CDR3: CASRGPGTDTQYF
DNA: TGTGCCAGCAGGGGACCAGGCACAGATACGCAGTATTTT

J: TRBJ2-7
D: TRBD1
V: TRBV27
size: -
CDR3: CASSQDRVAYEQYF
DNA: TGTGCCAGCAGCCAGGACAGGGTGGCCTACGAGCAGTACTTC

J: TRBJ2-7
D: TRBD1
V: TRBV5-1
size: -
CDR3: CASSLSGQGYEQYF
DNA: TGCGCCAGCAGCTTAAGCGGACAGGGCTACGAGCAGTACTTC

J: TRBJ2-3
D: -
V: TRBV20-1
size: -
CDR3: CSASPGVGTDTQYF
DNA: TGCAGTGCTAGTCCCGGAGTGGGAACAGATACGCAGTATTTT

J: TRBJ1-3
D: TRBD1
V: TRBV7-2
size: once
CDR3: CASSLNRGRGTGNTIYF
DNA: TGTGCCAGCAGCTTAAACCGGGGCAGGGGGACTGGAAACACCATATATTTT

J: TRBJ1-1
D: -
V: TRBV7-8
size: -
CDR3: CASSLGQLNTEAFF
DNA: TGTGCCAGCAGCTTAGGACAGCTGAACACTGAAGCTTTCTTT

J: TRBJ2-6
D: TRBD1
V: TRBV4-2
size: few
CDR3: CASSHRGSGANVLTF
DNA: TGTGCCAGCAGCCACAGGGGGTCTGGGGCCAACGTCCTGACTTTC

J: TRBJ2-7
D: -
V: TRBV2
size: -
CDR3: CASSERTPEQYF
DNA: TGTGCCAGCAGTGAAAGGACTCCCGAGCAGTACTTC

J: TRBJ2-7
D: TRBD2
V: TRBV10-3
size: -
CDR3: CAISEGTSGNYEQYF
DNA: TGTGCCATCAGTGAGGGGACTAGCGGGAACTACGAGCAGTACTTC

J: TRBJ2-7
D: -
V: TRBV27
size: -
CDR3: CASSPIRALEQYF
DNA: TGTGCCAGCAGTCCCATCCGGGCCCTGGAGCAGTACTTC

J: TRBJ2-7
D: -
V: TRBV20-1
size: -
CDR3: CSASSRKNYEQYF
DNA: TGCAGTGCTAGTTCCAGAAAAAACTACGAGCAGTACTTC

J: TRBJ2-7
D: -
V: TRBV12-3/TRBV12-4
size: -
CDR3: CASSFGPPYEQYF
DNA: TGTGCCAGCAGTTTTGGCCCGCCCTACGAGCAGTACTTC

J: TRBJ2-7
D: -
V: TRBV4-2
size: -
CDR3: CASSQALGSLYEQYF
DNA: TGTGCCAGCAGCCAAGCACTCGGGAGTCTCTACGAGCAGTACTTC

J: TRBJ2-7
D: -
V: TRBV28
size: -
CDR3: CASSPPGTGAYEQYF
DNA: TGTGCCAGCAGCCCGCCCGGGACCGGGGCCTACGAGCAGTACTTC

J: TRBJ2-2
D: TRBD1
V: TRBV3-1/TRBV3-2
size: -
CDR3: CASSLGQGSGELFF
DNA: TGTGCCAGCAGCCTGGGACAGGGCTCCGGGGAGCTGTTTTTT

J: TRBJ2-7
D: TRBD2
V: TRBV4-1
size: -
CDR3: CASSQTGLGYEQYF
DNA: TGCGCCAGCAGCCAAACGGGACTAGGCTACGAGCAGTACTTC

J: TRBJ2-5
D: -
V: TRBV9
size: -
CDR3: CASSGRTRAFQETQYF
DNA: TGTGCCAGCAGCGGCCGGACGAGGGCCTTTCAAGAGACCCAGTACTTC

J: TRBJ2-1
D: -
V: TRBV19
size: -
CDR3: CASSGPGGPVNEQFF
DNA: TGTGCCAGTAGTGGGCCGGGGGGCCCCGTCAATGAGCAGTTCTTC

J: TRBJ2-1
D: TRBD1
V: TRBV14
size: -
CDR3: CASSHRDRIPNEQFF
DNA: TGTGCCAGCAGCCACCGGGACAGGATTCCCAATGAGCAGTTCTTC

J: TRBJ2-6
D: -
V: TRBV15
size: -
CDR3: CATSREGSGANVLTF
DNA: TGTGCCACCAGCAGAGAGGGATCTGGGGCCAACGTCCTGACTTTC

J: TRBJ2-1
D: TRBD2
V: TRBV28
size: -
CDR3: CASSLGLAEYNEQFF
DNA: TGTGCCAGCAGTTTGGGGCTAGCGGAGTACAATGAGCAGTTCTTC

J: TRBJ2-1
D: -
V: TRBV18
size: -
CDR3: CASSPADIPNEQFF
DNA: TGTGCCAGCTCACCAGCGGACATTCCCAATGAGCAGTTCTTC

J: TRBJ1-1
D: -
V: TRBV19
size: -
CDR3: CASSISTGNTEAFF
DNA: TGTGCCAGTAGTATTAGCACCGGAAACACTGAAGCTTTCTTT

J: TRBJ2-7
D: -
V: TRBV28
size: -
CDR3: CASSSTTLYEQYF
DNA: TGTGCCAGCAGTTCGACGACACTCTACGAGCAGTACTTC

J: TRBJ2-1
D: TRBD2
V: TRBV29-1
size: -
CDR3: CSVVSSSGIYEQFF
DNA: TGCAGCGTTGTGTCGTCTAGCGGGATTTATGAGCAGTTCTTC